This TCR beta chain was found in a study of blood T cell repertoires in COVID-19. Study details: Acute and convalescent COVID-19 specimens originated in the United States, Italy and Spain. T cells, B-cell-depleted T cells, or PBMCs supplied cDNA or gDNA.

Authors' processing steps: Estimation of nucleated cell counts was performed using reference gene primer amplification. TCRdb keeps only in-frame clones here, not all; method: immunoSEQ multiplex PCR. D and trimming were read from the DNA, whereas the V and J calls and clone size are those reported in that table. This repertoire shows 200,000 to 250,000 clones, 80% to 90% found once; its top ten account for about 9%. CDR3 length: 13 amino acids. CDR1 and CDR2 (germline): SGHTA, FQGTGA. V shed 4 bases and J 11 bases; nucleotides not matched to a gene: 4. The chain couples TRBV7-3 to TRBJ2-3; 12 nucleotides align to TRBD2. The clonotype was recovered from a man aged 50-59 years with active or convalescent COVID-19. The specimen sequenced was peripheral blood. The CDR3 region is CASSSTSGGQQYF. The CDR3 nucleotides read TGTGCCAGCAGCTCGACTAGCGGGGGACAGCAGTATTTT.